This T cell receptor beta chain stems from a study of technical replicates of blood from a few donors. Sequenced by immunoSEQ multiplex PCR; TCRdb stores in-frame clones only, minus some. The sample has tens of thousands of clones, 65% to 90% seen once. The germline V and J ends were trimmed by 5 bases and 5 bases, with 18 bases remaining between them. The CDR3 totals 15 residues. CDR1 LNHDA and CDR2 SQIVND come from the germline V gene (reference sequence). V usage is TRBV19 and J usage is TRBJ1-2, with a possible D match to TRBD1 (5 bases). The TCR was taken from a human donor in good health. Some clones in this sample may be carry-over from other donors' samples. The specimen was PBMCs. The CDR3 is CASSSTWGSYYGYTF. The CDR3 DNA reads as TGTGCCAGTAGTTCCACCTGGGGCAGTTATTATGGCTACACCTTC.